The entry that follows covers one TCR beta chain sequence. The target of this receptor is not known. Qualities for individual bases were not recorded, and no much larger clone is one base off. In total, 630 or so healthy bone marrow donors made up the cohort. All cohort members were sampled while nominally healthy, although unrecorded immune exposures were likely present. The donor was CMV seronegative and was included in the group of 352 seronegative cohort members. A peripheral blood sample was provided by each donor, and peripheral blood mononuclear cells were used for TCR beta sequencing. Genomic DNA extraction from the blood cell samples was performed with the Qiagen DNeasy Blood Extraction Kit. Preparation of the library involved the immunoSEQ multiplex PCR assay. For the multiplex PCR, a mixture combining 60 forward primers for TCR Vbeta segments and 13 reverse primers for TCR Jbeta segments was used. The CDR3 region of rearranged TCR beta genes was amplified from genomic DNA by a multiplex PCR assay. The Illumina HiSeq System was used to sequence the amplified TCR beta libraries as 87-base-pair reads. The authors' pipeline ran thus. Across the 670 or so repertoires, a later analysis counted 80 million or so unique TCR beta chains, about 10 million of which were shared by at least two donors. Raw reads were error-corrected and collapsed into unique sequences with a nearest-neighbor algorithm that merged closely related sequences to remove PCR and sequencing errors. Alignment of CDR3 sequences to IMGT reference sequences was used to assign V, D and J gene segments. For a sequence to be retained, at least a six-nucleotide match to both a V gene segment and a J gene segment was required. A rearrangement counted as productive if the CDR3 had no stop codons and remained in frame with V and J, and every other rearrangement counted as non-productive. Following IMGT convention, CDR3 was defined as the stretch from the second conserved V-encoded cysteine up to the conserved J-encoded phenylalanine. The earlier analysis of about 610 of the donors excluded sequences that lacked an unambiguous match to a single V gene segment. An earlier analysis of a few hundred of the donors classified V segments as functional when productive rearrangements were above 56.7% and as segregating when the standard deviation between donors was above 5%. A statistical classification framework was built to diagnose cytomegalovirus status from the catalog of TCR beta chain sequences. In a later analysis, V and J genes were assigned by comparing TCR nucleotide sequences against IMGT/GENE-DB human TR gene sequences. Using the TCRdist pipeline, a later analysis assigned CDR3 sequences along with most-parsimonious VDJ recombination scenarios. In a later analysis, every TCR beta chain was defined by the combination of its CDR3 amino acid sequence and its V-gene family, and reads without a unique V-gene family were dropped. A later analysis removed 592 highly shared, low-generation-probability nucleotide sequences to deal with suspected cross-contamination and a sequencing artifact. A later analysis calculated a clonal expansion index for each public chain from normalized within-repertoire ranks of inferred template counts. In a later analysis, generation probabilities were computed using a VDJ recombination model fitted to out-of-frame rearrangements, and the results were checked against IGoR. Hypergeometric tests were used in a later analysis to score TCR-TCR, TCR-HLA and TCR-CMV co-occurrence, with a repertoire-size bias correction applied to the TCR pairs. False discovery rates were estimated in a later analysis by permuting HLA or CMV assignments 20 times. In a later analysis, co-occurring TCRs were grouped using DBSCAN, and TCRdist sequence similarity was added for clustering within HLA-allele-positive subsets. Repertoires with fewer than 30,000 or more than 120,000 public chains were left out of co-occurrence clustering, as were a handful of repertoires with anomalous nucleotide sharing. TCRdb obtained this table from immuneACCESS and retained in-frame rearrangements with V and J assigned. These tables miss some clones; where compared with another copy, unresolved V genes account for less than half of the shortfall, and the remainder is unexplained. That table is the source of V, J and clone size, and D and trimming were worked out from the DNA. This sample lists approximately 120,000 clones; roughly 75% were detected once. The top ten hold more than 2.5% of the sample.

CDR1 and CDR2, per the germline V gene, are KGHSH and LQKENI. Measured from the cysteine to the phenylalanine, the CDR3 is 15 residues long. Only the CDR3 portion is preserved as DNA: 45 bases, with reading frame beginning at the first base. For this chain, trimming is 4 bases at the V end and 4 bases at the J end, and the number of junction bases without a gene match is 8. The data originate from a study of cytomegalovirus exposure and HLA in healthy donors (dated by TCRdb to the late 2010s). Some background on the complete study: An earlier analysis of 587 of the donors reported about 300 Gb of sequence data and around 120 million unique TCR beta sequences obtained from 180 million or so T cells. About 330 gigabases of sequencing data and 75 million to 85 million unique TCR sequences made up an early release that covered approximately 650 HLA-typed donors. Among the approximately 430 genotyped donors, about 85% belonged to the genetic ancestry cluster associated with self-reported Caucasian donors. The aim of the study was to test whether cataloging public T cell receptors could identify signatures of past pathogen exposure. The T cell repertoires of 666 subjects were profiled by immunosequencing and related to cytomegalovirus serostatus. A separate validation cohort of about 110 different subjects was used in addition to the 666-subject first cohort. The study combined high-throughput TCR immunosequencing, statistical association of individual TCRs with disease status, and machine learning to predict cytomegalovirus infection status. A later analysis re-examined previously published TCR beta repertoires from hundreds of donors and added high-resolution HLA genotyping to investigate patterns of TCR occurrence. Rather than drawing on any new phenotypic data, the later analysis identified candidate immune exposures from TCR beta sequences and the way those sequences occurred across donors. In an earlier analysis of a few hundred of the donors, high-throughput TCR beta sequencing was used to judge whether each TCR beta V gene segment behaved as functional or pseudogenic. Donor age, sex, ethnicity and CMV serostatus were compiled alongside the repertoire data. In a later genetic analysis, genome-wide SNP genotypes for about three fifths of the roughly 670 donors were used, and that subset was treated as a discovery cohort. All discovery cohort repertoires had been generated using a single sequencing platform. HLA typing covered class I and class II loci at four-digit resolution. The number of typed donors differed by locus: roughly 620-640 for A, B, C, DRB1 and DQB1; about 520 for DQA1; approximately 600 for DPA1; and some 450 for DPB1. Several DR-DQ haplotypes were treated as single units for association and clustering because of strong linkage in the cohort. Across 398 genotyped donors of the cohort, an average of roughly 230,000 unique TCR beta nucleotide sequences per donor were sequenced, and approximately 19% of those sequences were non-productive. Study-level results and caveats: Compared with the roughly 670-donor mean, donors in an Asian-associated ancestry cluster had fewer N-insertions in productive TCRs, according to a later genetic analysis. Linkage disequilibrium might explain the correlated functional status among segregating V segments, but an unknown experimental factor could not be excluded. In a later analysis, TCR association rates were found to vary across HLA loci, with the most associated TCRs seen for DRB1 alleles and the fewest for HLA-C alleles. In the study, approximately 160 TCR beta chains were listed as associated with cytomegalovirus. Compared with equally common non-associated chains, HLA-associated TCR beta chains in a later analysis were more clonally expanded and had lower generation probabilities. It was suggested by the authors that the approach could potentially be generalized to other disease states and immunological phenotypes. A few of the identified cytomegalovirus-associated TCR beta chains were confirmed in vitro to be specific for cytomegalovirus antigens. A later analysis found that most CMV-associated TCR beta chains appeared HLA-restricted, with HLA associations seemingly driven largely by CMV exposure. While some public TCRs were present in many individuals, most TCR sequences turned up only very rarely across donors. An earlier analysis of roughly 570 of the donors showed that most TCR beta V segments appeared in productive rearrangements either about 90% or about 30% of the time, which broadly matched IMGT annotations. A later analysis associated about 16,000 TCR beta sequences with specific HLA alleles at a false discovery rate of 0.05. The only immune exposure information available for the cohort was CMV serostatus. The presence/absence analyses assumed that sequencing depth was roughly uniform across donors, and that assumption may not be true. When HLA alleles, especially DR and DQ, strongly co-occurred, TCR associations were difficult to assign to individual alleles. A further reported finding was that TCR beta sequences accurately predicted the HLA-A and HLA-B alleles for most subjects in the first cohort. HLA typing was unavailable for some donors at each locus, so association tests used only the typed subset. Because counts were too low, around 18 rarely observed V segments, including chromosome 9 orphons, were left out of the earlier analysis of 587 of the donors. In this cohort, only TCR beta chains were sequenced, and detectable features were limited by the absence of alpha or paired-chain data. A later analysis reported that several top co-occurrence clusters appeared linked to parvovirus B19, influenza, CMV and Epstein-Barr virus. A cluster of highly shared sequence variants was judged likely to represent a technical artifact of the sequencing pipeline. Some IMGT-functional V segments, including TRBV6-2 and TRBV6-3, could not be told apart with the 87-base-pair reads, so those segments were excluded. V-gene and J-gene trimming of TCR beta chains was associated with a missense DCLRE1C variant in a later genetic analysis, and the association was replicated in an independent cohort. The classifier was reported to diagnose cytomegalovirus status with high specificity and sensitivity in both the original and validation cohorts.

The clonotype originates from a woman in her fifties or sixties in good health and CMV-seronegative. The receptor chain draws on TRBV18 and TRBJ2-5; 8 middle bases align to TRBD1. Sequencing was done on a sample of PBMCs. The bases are TGTGCCAGCTCACGTGGACAGGGCTGGCGAGAGACCCAGTACTTC. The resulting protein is CASSRGQGWRETQYF. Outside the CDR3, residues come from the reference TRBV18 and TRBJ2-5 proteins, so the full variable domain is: NAGVMQNPRHLVRRRGQEARLRCSPMKGHSHVYWYRQLPEEGLKFMVYLQKENIIDESGMPKERFSAEFPKEGPSILRIQQVVRGDSAAYFCASSRGQGWRETQYFGPGTRLLVL.